This T cell receptor beta chain was captured in a study of beta chain features in type 1 diabetes. Notes on the study in general: Researchers caution that PCR might favor shorter templates, equally among patients and controls. Among patients with Type 1 diabetes, TCRB CDR3s were moderately but significantly shorter in every one of the four CD4+ subsets.

Expressed TCRB transcripts were sequenced because the isolated RNA had all been reverse transcribed beforehand. The protocol was immunoSEQ multiplex PCR, while the TCRdb copy is restricted to in-frame clones and leaves out a portion. The sample contains under 400,000 clones, roughly 13% of which appear only once. Via CD45RO/CCR7/CD25/CD127/CD95/CD27, cells of the CD4+ naive, central memory, regulatory and stem cell-like memory subsets were sorted. Each of the sorted populations had a purity greater than 95%. Note on this clone: Its antigen is undetermined.

CDR1 is SGHAT, CDR2 FQNNGV, per germline. Trimming took 3 bases from V and 9 from J; bases not matched to a gene: 13. The CDR3 is made up of 17 amino acids. The chain has TRBV11-2 and TRBJ2-3; TRBD2 aligns across 12 bases. Sequenced input: naive CD4+ T cells from blood. The receptor was isolated from a young man in good health. The CDR3 reads CASSFTPLAGGAGTQYF. CDR3 DNA sequence: TGTGCCAGCAGCTTCACGCCCCTAGCGGGAGGGGCAGGGACGCAGTATTTT.